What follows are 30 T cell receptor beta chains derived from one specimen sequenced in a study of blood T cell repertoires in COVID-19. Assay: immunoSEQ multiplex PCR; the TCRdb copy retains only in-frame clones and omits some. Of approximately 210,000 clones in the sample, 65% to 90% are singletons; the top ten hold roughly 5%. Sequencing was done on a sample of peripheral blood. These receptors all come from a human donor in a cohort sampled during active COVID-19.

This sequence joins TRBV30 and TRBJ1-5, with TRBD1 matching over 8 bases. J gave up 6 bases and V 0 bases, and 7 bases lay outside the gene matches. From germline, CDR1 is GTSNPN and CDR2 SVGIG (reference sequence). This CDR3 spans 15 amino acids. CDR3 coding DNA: TGTGCCTGGAGTGTAGGGCAGGGGGCTTCTCAGCCCCAGCATTTT. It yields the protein CAWSVGQGASQPQHF.

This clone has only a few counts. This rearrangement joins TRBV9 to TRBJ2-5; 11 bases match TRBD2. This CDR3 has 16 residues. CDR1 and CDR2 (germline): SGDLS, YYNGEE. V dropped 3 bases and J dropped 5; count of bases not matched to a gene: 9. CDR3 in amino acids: CASSALAGGPRETQYF. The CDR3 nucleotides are TGTGCCAGCAGCGCCTTAGCGGGAGGGCCACGGGAGACCCAGTACTTC.

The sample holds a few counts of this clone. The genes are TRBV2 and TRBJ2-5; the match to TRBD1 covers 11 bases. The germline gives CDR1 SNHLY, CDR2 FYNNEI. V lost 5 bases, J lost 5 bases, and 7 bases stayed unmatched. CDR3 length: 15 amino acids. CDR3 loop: CASSTPGQGGETQYF. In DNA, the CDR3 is TGTGCCAGCAGTACACCGGGACAGGGGGGCGAGACCCAGTACTTC.

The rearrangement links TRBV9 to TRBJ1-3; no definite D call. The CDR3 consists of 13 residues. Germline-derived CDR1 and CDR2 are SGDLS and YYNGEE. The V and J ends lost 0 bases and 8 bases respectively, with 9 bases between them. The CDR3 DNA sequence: TGTGCCAGCAGCGTAGGGCTCGTCCACACCATATATTTT. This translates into CASSVGLVHTIYF.

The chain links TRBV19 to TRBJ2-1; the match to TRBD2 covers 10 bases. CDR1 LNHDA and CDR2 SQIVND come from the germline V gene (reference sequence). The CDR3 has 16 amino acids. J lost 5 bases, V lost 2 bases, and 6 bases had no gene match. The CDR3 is CASSINGLAVNNEQFF. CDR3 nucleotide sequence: TGTGCCAGTAGTATAAACGGACTAGCGGTTAACAATGAGCAGTTCTTC.

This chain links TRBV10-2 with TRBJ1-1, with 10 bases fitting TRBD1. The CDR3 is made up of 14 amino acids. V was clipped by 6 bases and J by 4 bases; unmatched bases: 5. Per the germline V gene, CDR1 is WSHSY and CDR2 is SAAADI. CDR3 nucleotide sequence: TGCGCCAGCAGGGAGACAGGGGGCCTCACTGAAGCTTTCTTT. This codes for CASRETGGLTEAFF.

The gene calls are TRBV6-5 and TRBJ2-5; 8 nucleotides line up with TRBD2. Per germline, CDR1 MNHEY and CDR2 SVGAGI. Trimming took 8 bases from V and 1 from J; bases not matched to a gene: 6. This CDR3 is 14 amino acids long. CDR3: CASGSSGIQETQYF. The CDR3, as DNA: TGTGCCAGCGGGAGTAGCGGGATCCAAGAGACCCAGTACTTC.

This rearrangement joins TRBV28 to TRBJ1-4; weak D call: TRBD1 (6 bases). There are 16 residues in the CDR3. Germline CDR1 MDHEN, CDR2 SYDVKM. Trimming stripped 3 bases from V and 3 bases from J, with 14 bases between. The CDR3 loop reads CASSFPFSGANEKLFF. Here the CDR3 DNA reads TGTGCCAGCAGTTTCCCTTTCTCAGGGGCTAATGAAAAACTGTTTTTT.

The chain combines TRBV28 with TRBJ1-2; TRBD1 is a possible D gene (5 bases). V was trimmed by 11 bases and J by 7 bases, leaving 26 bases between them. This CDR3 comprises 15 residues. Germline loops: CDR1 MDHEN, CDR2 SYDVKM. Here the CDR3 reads CALRHYRGAGFGYTF. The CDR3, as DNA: TGTGCCCTACGACATTATCGGGGCGCGGGGTTTGGCTACACCTTC.

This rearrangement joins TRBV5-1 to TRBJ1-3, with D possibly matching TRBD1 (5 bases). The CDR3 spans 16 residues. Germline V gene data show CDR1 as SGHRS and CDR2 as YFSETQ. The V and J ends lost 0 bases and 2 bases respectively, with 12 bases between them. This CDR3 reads CASSLGQGLPGNTIYF. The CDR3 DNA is TGCGCCAGCAGCTTGGGGCAGGGACTTCCTGGAAACACCATATATTTT.

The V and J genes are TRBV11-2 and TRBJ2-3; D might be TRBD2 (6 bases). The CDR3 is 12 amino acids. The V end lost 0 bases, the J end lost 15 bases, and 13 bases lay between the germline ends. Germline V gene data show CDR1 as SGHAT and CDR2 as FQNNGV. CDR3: CASSLDYGRLYF. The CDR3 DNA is TGTGCCAGCAGCTTAGATTACGGGAGACTCTATTTT. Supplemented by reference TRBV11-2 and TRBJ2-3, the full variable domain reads EAGVAQSPRYKIIEKRQSVAFWCNPISGHATLYWYQQILGQGPKLLIQFQNNGVVDDSQLPKDRFSAERLKGVDSTLKIQPAKLEDSAVYLCASSLDYGRLYFGPGTRLTVL.

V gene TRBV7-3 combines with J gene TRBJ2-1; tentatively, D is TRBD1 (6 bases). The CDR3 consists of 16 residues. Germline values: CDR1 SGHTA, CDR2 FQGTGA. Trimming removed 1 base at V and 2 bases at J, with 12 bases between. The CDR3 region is CASSLNLGTPYNEQFF. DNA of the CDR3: TGTGCCAGCAGCTTAAATTTGGGGACACCCTACAATGAGCAGTTCTTC. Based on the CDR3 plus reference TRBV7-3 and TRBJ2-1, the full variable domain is GAGVSQTPSNKVTEKGKYVELRCDPISGHTALYWYRQSLGQGPEFLIYFQGTGAADDSGLPNDRFFAVRPEGSVSTLKIQRTERGDSAVYLCASSLNLGTPYNEQFFGPGTRLTVL.

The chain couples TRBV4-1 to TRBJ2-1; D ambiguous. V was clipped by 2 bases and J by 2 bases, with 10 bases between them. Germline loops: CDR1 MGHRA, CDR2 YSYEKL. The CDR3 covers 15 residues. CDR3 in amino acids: CASSQSLSPYNEQFF. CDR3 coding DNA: TGCGCCAGCAGCCAAAGCCTTTCGCCCTACAATGAGCAGTTCTTC.

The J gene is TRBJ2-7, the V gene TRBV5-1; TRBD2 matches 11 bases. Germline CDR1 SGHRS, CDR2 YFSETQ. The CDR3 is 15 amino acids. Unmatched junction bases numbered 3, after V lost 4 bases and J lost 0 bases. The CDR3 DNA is TGCGCCAGCAGCCGACTAGCGGGAACCTCCTACGAGCAGTACTTC. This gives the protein CASSRLAGTSYEQYF.

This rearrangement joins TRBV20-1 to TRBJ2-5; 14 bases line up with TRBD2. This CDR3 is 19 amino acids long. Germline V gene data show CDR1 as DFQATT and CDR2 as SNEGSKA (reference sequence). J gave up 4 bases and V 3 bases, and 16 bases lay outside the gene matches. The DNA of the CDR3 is TGCAGTGCTAGTGGATTCCCGGGACTAGCGGGAGCTTCCCCAGAGACCCAGTACTTC. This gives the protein CSASGFPGLAGASPETQYF.

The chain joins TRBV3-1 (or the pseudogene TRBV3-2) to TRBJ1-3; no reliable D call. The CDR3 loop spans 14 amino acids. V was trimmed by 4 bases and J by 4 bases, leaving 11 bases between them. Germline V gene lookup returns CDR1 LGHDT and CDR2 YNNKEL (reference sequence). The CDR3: CASSRNGIGNTIYF. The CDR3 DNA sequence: TGTGCCAGCAGCCGTAACGGGATAGGAAACACCATATATTTT.

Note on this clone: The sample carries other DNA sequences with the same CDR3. DNA for the CDR3: TGTGCCAGCAGCGTAGCAGGTAACACTGAAGCTTTCTTT. The encoded protein is CASSVAGNTEAFF. This chain connects TRBV9 to TRBJ1-1; D gene uncertain. CDR1 and CDR2 from the germline V gene are SGDLS and YYNGEE. The CDR3 has 13 residues. V lost 0 bases, J lost 2 bases, and 5 bases lay in between.

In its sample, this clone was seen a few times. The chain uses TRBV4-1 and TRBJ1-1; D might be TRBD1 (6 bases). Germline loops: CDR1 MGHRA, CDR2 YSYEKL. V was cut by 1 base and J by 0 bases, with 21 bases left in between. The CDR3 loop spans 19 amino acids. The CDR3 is CASSQGWGGSAGMNTEAFF. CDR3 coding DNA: TGCGCCAGCAGCCAAGGATGGGGGGGCAGCGCGGGAATGAACACTGAAGCTTTCTTT.

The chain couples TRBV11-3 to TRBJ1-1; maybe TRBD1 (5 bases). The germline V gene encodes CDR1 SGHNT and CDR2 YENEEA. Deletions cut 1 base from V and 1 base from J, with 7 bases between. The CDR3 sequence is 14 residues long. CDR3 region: CASSLAGGNTEAFF. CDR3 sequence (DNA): TGTGCCAGCAGCTTAGCGGGGGGGAACACTGAAGCTTTCTTT.

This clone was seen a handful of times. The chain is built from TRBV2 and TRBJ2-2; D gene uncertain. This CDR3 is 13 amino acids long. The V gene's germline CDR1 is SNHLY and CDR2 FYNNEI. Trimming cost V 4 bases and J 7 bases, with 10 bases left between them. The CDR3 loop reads CASSGEVSGELFF. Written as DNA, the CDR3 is TGTGCCAGCAGTGGAGAGGTCAGCGGGGAGCTGTTTTTT.

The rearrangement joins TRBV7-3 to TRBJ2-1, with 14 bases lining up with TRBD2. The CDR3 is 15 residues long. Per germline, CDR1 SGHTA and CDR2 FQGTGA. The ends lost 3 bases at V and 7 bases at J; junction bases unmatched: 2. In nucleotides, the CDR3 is TGTGCCAGCAGCTTGACTAGCGGGAGGGGGAATGAGCAGTTCTTC. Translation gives CASSLTSGRGNEQFF.

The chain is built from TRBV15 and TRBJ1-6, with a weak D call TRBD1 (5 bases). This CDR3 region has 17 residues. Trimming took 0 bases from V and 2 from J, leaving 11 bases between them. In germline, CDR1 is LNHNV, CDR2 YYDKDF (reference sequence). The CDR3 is CATSRDKGSAYNSPLHF. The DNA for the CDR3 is TGTGCCACCAGCAGAGATAAGGGGTCGGCCTATAATTCACCCCTCCACTTT.

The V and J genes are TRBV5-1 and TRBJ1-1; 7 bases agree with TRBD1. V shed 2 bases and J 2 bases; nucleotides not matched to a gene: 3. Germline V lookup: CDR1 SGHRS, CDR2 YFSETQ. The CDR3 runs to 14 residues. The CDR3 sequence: CASSLEGANTEAFF. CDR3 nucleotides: TGCGCCAGCAGCTTAGAGGGGGCTAACACTGAAGCTTTCTTT.

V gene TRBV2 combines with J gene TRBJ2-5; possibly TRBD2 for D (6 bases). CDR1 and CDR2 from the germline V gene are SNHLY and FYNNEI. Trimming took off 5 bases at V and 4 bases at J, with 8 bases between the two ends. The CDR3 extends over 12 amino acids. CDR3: CASSPGGETQYF. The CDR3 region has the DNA TGTGCCAGCAGTCCCGGGGGAGAGACCCAGTACTTC. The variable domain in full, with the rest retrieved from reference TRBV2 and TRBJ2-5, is EPEVTQTPSHQVTQMGQEVILRCVPISNHLYFYWYRQILGQKVEFLVSFYNNEISEKSEIFDDQFSVERPDGSNFTLKIRSTKLEDSAMYFCASSPGGETQYFGPGTRLLVL.

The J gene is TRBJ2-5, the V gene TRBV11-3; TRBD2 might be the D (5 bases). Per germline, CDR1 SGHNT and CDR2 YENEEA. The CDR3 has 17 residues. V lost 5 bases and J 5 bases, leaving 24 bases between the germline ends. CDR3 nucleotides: TGTGCCAGCAGCCATGGACTCAGGACCGAGGGAATGGAGACCCAGTACTTC. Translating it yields CASSHGLRTEGMETQYF.

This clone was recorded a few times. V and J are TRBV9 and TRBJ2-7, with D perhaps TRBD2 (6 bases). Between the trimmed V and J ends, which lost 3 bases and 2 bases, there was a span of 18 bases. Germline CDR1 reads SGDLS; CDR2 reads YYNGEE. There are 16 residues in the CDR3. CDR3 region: CASSGGRGAVPYEQYF. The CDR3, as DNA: TGTGCCAGCAGCGGGGGACGCGGGGCAGTTCCCTACGAGCAGTACTTC.

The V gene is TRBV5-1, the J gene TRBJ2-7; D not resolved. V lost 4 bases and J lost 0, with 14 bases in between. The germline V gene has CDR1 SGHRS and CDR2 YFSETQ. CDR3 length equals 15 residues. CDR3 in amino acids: CASSVGAASSYEQYF. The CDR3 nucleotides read TGCGCCAGCAGCGTCGGAGCAGCGAGCTCCTACGAGCAGTACTTC. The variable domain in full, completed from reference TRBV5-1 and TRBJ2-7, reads KAGVTQTPRYLIKTRGQQVTLSCSPISGHRSVSWYQQTPGQGLQFLFEYFSETQRNKGNFPGRFSGRQFSNSRSEMNVSTLELGDSALYLCASSVGAASSYEQYFGPGTRLTVT.

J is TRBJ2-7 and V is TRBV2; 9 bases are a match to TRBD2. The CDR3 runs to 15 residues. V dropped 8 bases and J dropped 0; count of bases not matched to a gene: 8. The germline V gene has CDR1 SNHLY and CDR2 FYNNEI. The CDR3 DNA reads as TGTGCCAGCTCGGGACTAGCTCTAATCTCCTACGAGCAGTACTTC. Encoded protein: CASSGLALISYEQYF. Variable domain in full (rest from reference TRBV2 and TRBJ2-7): EPEVTQTPSHQVTQMGQEVILRCVPISNHLYFYWYRQILGQKVEFLVSFYNNEISEKSEIFDDQFSVERPDGSNFTLKIRSTKLEDSAMYFCASSGLALISYEQYFGPGTRLTVT.

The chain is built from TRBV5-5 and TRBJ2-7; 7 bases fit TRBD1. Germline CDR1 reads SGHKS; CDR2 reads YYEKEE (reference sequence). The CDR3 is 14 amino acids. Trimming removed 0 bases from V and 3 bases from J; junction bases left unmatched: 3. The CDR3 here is CASSLGDSNYEQYF. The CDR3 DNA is TGTGCCAGCAGCTTGGGGGACAGTAACTACGAGCAGTACTTC.

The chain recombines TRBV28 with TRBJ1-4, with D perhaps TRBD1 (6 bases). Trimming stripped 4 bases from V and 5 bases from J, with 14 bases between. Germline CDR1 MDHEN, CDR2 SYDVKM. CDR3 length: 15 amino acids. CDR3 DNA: TGTGCCAGCAGTTCCCCCGGGACAAAAAATGAAAAACTGTTTTTT. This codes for CASSSPGTKNEKLFF.